This T cell receptor (beta chain) appears in the sequencing data of a study of OX40 agonist ivuxolimab in advanced cancers. TCRdb's copy holds only in-frame clones and misses some; the assay was immunoSEQ multiplex PCR. The table has about 91,000 clones, approximately 85% seen once. The CDR3 runs 15 residues. Per germline, CDR1 MDHEN and CDR2 SYDVKM. V lost 5 bases and J lost 0, with 14 bases in between. The chain is built from TRBV28 and TRBJ2-7; D is undetermined. Sequenced here: CD4+ or CD8+ T cells sorted from blood, sampled in a trial of the OX40 agonist ivuxolimab. This TCR derives from an adult with an advanced solid tumor such as melanoma, head and neck, liver or kidney cancer. CDR3 in amino acids: CASSRLGGISYEQYV. CDR3 sequence (DNA): TGTGCCAGCAGTCGACTCGGCGGAATCTCCTACGAGCAGTACGTC.